Listed here are 28 T cell receptor beta chains from one sample, sequenced in a study of blood T cell repertoires in COVID-19. Profiling relied on immunoSEQ multiplex PCR, and the TCRdb table lists in-frame clones only, not all of them. Of a few hundred thousand clones in the sample, around 91% were seen once. Sequenced input: peripheral blood. Source of these receptors: a middle-aged woman with COVID-19, enrolled during active disease.

The V gene is TRBV18, the J gene TRBJ2-6; D gene uncertain. The germline gives CDR1 KGHSH, CDR2 LQKENI. Trimming stripped 2 bases from V and 0 bases from J, with 5 bases between. The CDR3 has 15 residues. The CDR3 DNA sequence: TGTGCCAGCTCACCAATCATCTCTGGGGCCAACGTCCTGACTTTC. Its protein is CASSPIISGANVLTF.

This clone was seen a few times. The chain couples TRBV7-3 to TRBJ2-3; 13 bases agree with TRBD2. CDR3 size: 15 residues. Germline V gene lookup returns CDR1 SGHTA and CDR2 FQGTGA. Trimming cost V 5 bases and J 4 bases; bases outside gene matches: 3. The DNA for the CDR3 is TGTGCCAGCAGCCCCGGACTAGCGGGAGCAGATACGCAGTATTTT. This gives the protein CASSPGLAGADTQYF.

This clone has a handful of counts. The chain uses TRBV29-1 and TRBJ2-1; perhaps TRBD1 as D (6 bases). The V and J ends lost 2 bases and 8 bases respectively, with 25 bases between them. From germline, CDR1 is SQVTM and CDR2 ANQGSEA. This CDR3 is built from 17 residues. This CDR3 reads CSVENRRTTRRGDEQFF. Here the CDR3 DNA reads TGCAGCGTTGAAAACCGTAGGACAACCCGCAGGGGCGATGAGCAGTTCTTC.

This clone was seen only once. This chain links TRBV2 with TRBJ2-2; 15 nucleotides align to TRBD2. CDR3 size: 17 residues. Germline trimming cut 6 bases from V and 5 bases from J; bases unmatched to any gene: 7. CDR1 and CDR2 (germline): SNHLY, FYNNEI. The CDR3 loop is CASRNGLAGGRTGELFF. Written as DNA, the CDR3 is TGTGCCAGCAGAAACGGACTAGCGGGGGGGCGGACCGGGGAGCTGTTTTTT. Together with reference TRBV2 and TRBJ2-2, the CDR3 gives the full variable domain: EPEVTQTPSHQVTQMGQEVILRCVPISNHLYFYWYRQILGQKVEFLVSFYNNEISEKSEIFDDQFSVERPDGSNFTLKIRSTKLEDSAMYFCASRNGLAGGRTGELFFGEGSRLTVL.

The rearrangement joins TRBV11-3 to TRBJ2-2, with a tentative D call TRBD1 (6 bases). Germline CDR1 and CDR2: SGHNT and YENEEA. V was cut by 3 bases and J by 7 bases, with 9 bases left in between. The CDR3 runs to 13 residues. For the CDR3, the DNA is TGTGCCAGCAGCTTCGAAGGGGGCGGGGAGCTGTTTTTT. Protein sequence: CASSFEGGGELFF.

J is TRBJ2-2 and V is TRBV2; D is perhaps TRBD2 (6 bases). CDR3 size: 13 residues. Trimming took 8 bases from V and 4 from J, leaving 11 bases between them. CDR1 is SNHLY, CDR2 FYNNEI, per germline. DNA of the CDR3: TGTGCCAGCTCGGGGGAGCGCACCGGGGAGCTGTTTTTT. This codes for CASSGERTGELFF.

The CDR3 DNA sequence: TGTGCCAGCAGCTTGGGGGTAGCGGAATACAATGAGCAGTTCTTC. It encodes CASSLGVAEYNEQFF. V and J are TRBV5-6 and TRBJ2-1; the D gene is possibly TRBD2 (6 bases). The CDR3 runs 15 residues. Germline CDR1 is SGHDT and CDR2 is YYEEEE. V was clipped by 0 bases and J by 4 bases, with 11 bases between them.

The chain employs TRBV7-2 and TRBJ2-1, with TRBD2 identical over 14 bases. This CDR3 is 16 amino acids long. The germline V gene encodes CDR1 SGHTA and CDR2 FQGNSA. V shed 4 bases, J shed 5 bases, and the junction held 4 bases outside the gene matches. CDR3 coding DNA: TGTGCCAGCAGCTCCCCGGGACTAGCGGGAGACAATGAGCAGTTCTTC. Protein: CASSSPGLAGDNEQFF.

V usage is TRBV7-9 and J usage is TRBJ1-1, with 7 nucleotides matching TRBD1. Trimming at V came to 3 bases and at J to 4 bases, leaving 5 bases not matched to a gene. This CDR3 is 14 amino acids long. From germline, CDR1 is SEHNR and CDR2 FQNEAQ (reference sequence). The CDR3 is CASSFQQGTTEAFF. The CDR3 DNA reads TGTGCCAGCAGCTTTCAACAGGGGACCACTGAAGCTTTCTTT.

The V call is TRBV5-4, the J call TRBJ1-1, with 8 bases aligning to TRBD1. CDR3 size: 17 residues. V dropped 4 bases and J dropped 3; count of bases not matched to a gene: 14. The germline V gene has CDR1 SGHNT and CDR2 YYREEE (reference sequence). The CDR3 protein is CASSPPGQGGLDTEAFF. CDR3 sequence (DNA): TGTGCCAGCAGCCCCCCCGGACAGGGAGGATTGGACACTGAAGCTTTCTTT.

This clone has only a few counts. Here the CDR3 DNA reads TGTGCCAGCAGCCGAAGACAGGTATCCTACGAGCAGTACTTC. Its protein product is CASSRRQVSYEQYF. This sequence joins TRBV11-2 and TRBJ2-7; the D gene is possibly TRBD1 (6 bases). Trimming took off 5 bases at V and 1 base at J, with 12 bases between the two ends. This CDR3 region has 14 residues. Germline CDR1 reads SGHAT; CDR2 reads FQNNGV.

This clone was detected a few times. This chain links TRBV19 with TRBJ2-7, with 8 positions matching TRBD2. Trimming removed 2 bases from V and 2 bases from J; junction bases left unmatched: 5. The CDR3 totals 15 residues. Germline V lookup: CDR1 LNHDA, CDR2 SQIVND (reference sequence). The CDR3 here is CASSISSGGTYEQYF. The CDR3 nucleotides are TGTGCCAGTAGTATATCCAGCGGGGGAACCTACGAGCAGTACTTC.

This clone appeared a single time. The rearrangement uses TRBV29-1 and TRBJ2-2, with a tentative D call TRBD1 (5 bases). V was pared by 4 bases and J by 0 bases, with 9 bases between. Germline CDR1 SQVTM, CDR2 ANQGSEA. The length of the CDR3 is 14 residues. The CDR3 sequence: CSVGQRPNTGELFF. The CDR3 nucleotides read TGCAGCGTTGGACAGCGCCCGAACACCGGGGAGCTGTTTTTT.

The CDR3 sequence is CASLQPGTDTQYF. The CDR3 nucleotides read TGTGCCAGCCTTCAGCCAGGGACAGATACGCAGTATTTT. The chain links TRBV27 to TRBJ2-3; possible D gene TRBD1, 5 bases. The CDR3 extends over 13 amino acids. The V end lost 8 bases, the J end lost 3 bases, and 12 bases lay between the germline ends. Per germline, CDR1 MNHEY and CDR2 SMNVEV (reference sequence).

V is TRBV2 and J is TRBJ1-6, with 7 bases identical to TRBD1. The length of the CDR3 is 18 residues. The junction had 20 bases not matched to a gene; V was cut back by 8 bases and J by 7 bases. The germline gives CDR1 SNHLY, CDR2 FYNNEI. The CDR3 is CASSQRRQGNVVNSPLHF. The CDR3 DNA follows: TGTGCCAGCTCCCAGCGCCGACAGGGAAATGTGGTCAATTCACCCCTCCACTTT.

This clone was found once. The chain recombines TRBV11-3 with TRBJ2-1, with a possible D match to TRBD2 (6 bases). The CDR3 sequence is 14 residues long. V was pared by 4 bases and J by 1 base, with 8 bases between. From germline, CDR1 is SGHNT and CDR2 YENEEA. The CDR3 reads CASSSGRSYNEQFF. The DNA for the CDR3 is TGTGCCAGCAGCTCGGGGAGGTCCTACAATGAGCAGTTCTTC.

The CDR3 protein is CASSYSTTADTQYF. The CDR3 region has the DNA TGTGCCAGCAGTTACTCGACCACAGCCGATACGCAGTATTTT. The genes are TRBV6-5 and TRBJ2-3; D ambiguous. The germline V and J ends were trimmed by 0 bases and 6 bases, with 10 bases remaining between them. There are 14 residues in the CDR3. CDR1 is MNHEY and CDR2 is SVGAGI in the germline V gene.

V usage is TRBV28 and J usage is TRBJ2-7; 10 bases are shared with TRBD1. Trimming at V came to 2 bases and at J to 9 bases, leaving 10 bases not matched to a gene. This CDR3 comprises 15 residues. Germline V lookup: CDR1 MDHEN, CDR2 SYDVKM. Written as DNA, the CDR3 is TGTGCCAGCAGTTTAGTGGGAGACAGGGGGCTCTGGCAGTACTTC. Amino acid sequence: CASSLVGDRGLWQYF. The full variable domain, rest sourced from reference TRBV28 and TRBJ2-7, is DVKVTQSSRYLVKRTGEKVFLECVQDMDHENMFWYRQDPGLGLRLIYFSYDVKMKEKGDIPEGYSVSREKKERFSLILESASTNQTSMYLCASSLVGDRGLWQYFGPGTRLTVT.

The chain combines TRBV7-2 with TRBJ1-2; the D gene is possibly TRBD1 (6 bases). Trimming shortened V by 2 bases and J by 4 bases, and 11 bases separated the two germline ends. Germline CDR1 SGHTA, CDR2 FQGNSA. The CDR3 contains 14 residues. In DNA, the CDR3 is TGTGCCAGCAGCTTATTTGGACAGACCTATGGCTACACCTTC. Encoded protein: CASSLFGQTYGYTF.

J is TRBJ1-2 and V is TRBV6-6; TRBD1 aligns across 7 bases. CDR1 and CDR2 from the germline V gene are MNHNY and SVGAGI (reference sequence). Trimming removed 6 bases from V and 8 bases from J; junction bases left unmatched: 15. This CDR3 region has 15 residues. This CDR3 is CASSPPRDRPRGYTF. As DNA, the CDR3 is TGTGCCAGCAGCCCCCCCCGGGACAGACCAAGGGGCTACACCTTC.

The rearrangement links TRBV7-2 to TRBJ1-2, with D possibly matching TRBD1 (5 bases). V shed 1 base and J shed 8 bases, with 14 bases lying between them. The CDR3 covers 14 residues. CDR1 is SGHTA and CDR2 is FQGNSA in the germline V gene. The CDR3 coding sequence is TGTGCCAGCAGCTTAGTGGAGGGGAGAGGAGGCTACACCTTC. This codes for CASSLVEGRGGYTF.

The chain joins TRBV6-2 or TRBV6-3 to TRBJ2-7, with 7 nucleotides matching TRBD1. With V trimmed by 4 bases and J by 3 bases, 6 bases remained unmatched. CDR3 length equals 14 residues. Germline V gene data show CDR1 as MNHEY and CDR2 as SVGEGT. The DNA for the CDR3 is TGTGCCAGCAGTTCCGGGACAGCTAACTACGAGCAGTACTTC. This gives the protein CASSSGTANYEQYF.

This chain joins TRBV28 and TRBJ1-2, with D possibly being TRBD1 (5 bases). The germline V and J ends were trimmed by 7 bases and 6 bases, with 27 bases remaining between them. CDR3 length: 17 residues. Per germline, CDR1 MDHEN and CDR2 SYDVKM. The chain's CDR3 is CASISPETAGVGNGYTF. DNA of the CDR3: TGTGCCAGCATATCACCCGAAACCGCGGGGGTTGGAAATGGCTACACCTTC.

V is TRBV19 and J is TRBJ1-1; 8 bases map to TRBD1. Germline assignment: CDR1 LNHDA and CDR2 SQIVND (reference sequence). The CDR3 covers 17 residues. With V trimmed by 2 bases and J by 1 base, 9 bases remained unmatched. CDR3 region: CASSISGQAISNTEAFF. CDR3 nucleotides: TGTGCCAGTAGTATATCGGGACAGGCAATCTCGAACACTGAAGCTTTCTTT. The complete variable domain, with remaining parts taken from reference TRBV19 and TRBJ1-1, reads DGGITQSPKYLFRKEGQNVTLSCEQNLNHDAMYWYRQDPGQGLRLIYYSQIVNDFQKGDIAEGYSVSREKKESFPLTVTSAQKNPTAFYLCASSISGQAISNTEAFFGQGTRLTVV.

The J gene is TRBJ2-1, the V gene TRBV29-1; 7 bases map to TRBD2. Trimming at V came to 7 bases and at J to 6 bases, leaving 12 bases not matched to a gene. This CDR3 has 14 residues. Germline CDR1 is SQVTM and CDR2 is ANQGSEA. Written as DNA, the CDR3 is TGCAGCGCTGTCACCGGGACTATGGTCAATGAGCAGTTCTTC. It translates to CSAVTGTMVNEQFF.

The CDR3 reads CASSSHGYGYTF. CDR3 sequence (DNA): TGTGCCAGCAGCTCCCACGGGTATGGCTACACCTTC. The rearrangement joins TRBV11-3 to TRBJ1-2; D unclear. The CDR3 is 12 residues long. Trimming removed 4 bases from V and 5 bases from J, with 8 bases in between. CDR1 SGHNT and CDR2 YENEEA come from the germline V gene. Combining the CDR3 with reference TRBV11-3 and TRBJ1-2 gives the whole variable domain EAGVVQSPRYKIIEKKQPVAFWCNPISGHNTLYWYLQNLGQGPELLIRYENEEAVDDSQLPKDRFSAERLKGVDSTLKIQPAELGDSAVYLCASSSHGYGYTFGSGTRLTVV.

The V and J genes are TRBV30 and TRBJ1-1, with D tentatively TRBD1 (5 bases). The V end was cut by 5 bases, the J end by 8 bases, with 9 bases between. The CDR3 runs 10 residues. In germline, CDR1 is GTSNPN, CDR2 SVGIG (reference sequence). CDR3 in amino acids: CAWGDREAFF. The CDR3 nucleotides are TGTGCCTGGGGAGACAGAGAAGCTTTCTTT.

This clone was seen a single time. The chain combines TRBV7-9 with TRBJ2-5; the match to TRBD2 covers 9 bases. J gave up 5 bases and V 5 bases, and 12 bases lay outside the gene matches. The CDR3 runs 16 residues. The germline V gene encodes CDR1 SEHNR and CDR2 FQNEAQ (reference sequence). CDR3 DNA sequence: TGTGCCAGCAGCCCCCCCGGTCTAGCGGGATGGGAGACCCAGTACTTC. Encoded protein: CASSPPGLAGWETQYF.